This T cell receptor beta chain was observed in a study of blood T cell repertoires in COVID-19. Overall study context: PBMCs, B-cell-depleted T cells, or T cells were the source of the cDNA or gDNA that made up the material.

Assay: immunoSEQ multiplex PCR; the TCRdb copy retains only in-frame clones and omits some. Of 350,000 to 500,000 clones in the sample, 88% were seen once. Which cohort a participant joined came from the clinical history participants gave. Deletions cut 2 bases from V and 0 bases from J, with 8 bases between. Germline V gene sequence: CDR1 SGHAT, CDR2 FQNNGV. The CDR3 covers 16 residues. The source material was PBMCs or T cells enriched from blood (not recorded which). The sequence came from a woman between 18 and 29 years old who had been exposed to COVID-19. V is TRBV11-2 and J is TRBJ1-6; D not resolved. DNA of the CDR3: TGTGCCAGCAGCTTATCCGCAGTCTCCTATAATTCACCCCTCCACTTT. Its translation: CASSLSAVSYNSPLHF.